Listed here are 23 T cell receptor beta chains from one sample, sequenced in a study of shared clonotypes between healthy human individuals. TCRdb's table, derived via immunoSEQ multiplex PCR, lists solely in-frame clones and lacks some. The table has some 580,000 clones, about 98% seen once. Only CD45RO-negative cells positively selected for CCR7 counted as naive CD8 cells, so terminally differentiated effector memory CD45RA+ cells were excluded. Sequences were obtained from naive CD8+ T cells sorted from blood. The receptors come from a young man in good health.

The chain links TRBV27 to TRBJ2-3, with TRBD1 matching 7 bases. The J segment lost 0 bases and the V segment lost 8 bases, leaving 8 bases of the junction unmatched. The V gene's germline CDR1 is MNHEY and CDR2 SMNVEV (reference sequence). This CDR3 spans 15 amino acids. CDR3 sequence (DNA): TGTGCCAGCGGGGGACAGAAACATAGCACAGATACGCAGTATTTT. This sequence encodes CASGGQKHSTDTQYF.

The CDR3 loop is CASSHGLYNEQFF. The CDR3 DNA reads as TGTGCCAGCAGCCATGGACTATACAATGAGCAGTTCTTC. The chain links TRBV5-6 to TRBJ2-1; TRBD2 is a possible D gene (6 bases). V was shortened by 4 bases and J by 4 bases, with 9 bases between the two germline ends. The germline CDR1 and CDR2 sequences are SGHDT and YYEEEE. The CDR3 covers 13 residues. Combining the CDR3 with reference TRBV5-6 and TRBJ2-1 gives the whole variable domain DAGVTQSPTHLIKTRGQQVTLRCSPKSGHDTVSWYQQALGQGPQFIFQYYEEEERQRGNFPDRFSGHQFPNYSSELNVNALLLGDSALYLCASSHGLYNEQFFGPGTRLTVL.

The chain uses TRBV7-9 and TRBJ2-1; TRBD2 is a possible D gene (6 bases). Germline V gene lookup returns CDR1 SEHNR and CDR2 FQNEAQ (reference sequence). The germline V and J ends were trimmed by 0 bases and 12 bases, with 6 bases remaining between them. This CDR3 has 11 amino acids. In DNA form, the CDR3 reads TGTGCCAGCAGCTTAGCGGGAGGGCAGTTCTTC. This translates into CASSLAGGQFF.

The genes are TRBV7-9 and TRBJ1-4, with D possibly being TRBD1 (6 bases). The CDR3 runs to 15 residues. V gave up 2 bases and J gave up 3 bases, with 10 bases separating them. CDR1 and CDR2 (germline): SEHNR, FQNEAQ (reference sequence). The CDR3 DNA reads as TGTGCCAGCAGCTTACCGGGACATTCTAATGAAAAACTGTTTTTT. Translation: CASSLPGHSNEKLFF.

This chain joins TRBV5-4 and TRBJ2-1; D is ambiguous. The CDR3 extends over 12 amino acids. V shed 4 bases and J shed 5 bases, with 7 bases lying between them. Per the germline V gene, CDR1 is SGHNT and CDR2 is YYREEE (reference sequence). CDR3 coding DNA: TGTGCCAGCAGCGACCATAACAATGAGCAGTTCTTC. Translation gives CASSDHNNEQFF.

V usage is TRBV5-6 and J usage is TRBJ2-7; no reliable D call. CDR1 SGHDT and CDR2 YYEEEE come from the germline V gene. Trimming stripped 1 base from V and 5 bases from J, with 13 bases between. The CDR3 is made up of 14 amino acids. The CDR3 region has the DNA TGTGCCAGCAGCTTGACACTTGGGAACCACGAGCAGTACTTC. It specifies CASSLTLGNHEQYF.

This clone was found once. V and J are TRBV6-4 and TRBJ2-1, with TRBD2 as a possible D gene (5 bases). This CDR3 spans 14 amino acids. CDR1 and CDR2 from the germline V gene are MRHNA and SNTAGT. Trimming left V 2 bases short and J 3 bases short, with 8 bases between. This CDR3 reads CASSDPTSYNEQFF. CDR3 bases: TGTGCCAGCAGTGACCCAACTAGCTACAATGAGCAGTTCTTC.

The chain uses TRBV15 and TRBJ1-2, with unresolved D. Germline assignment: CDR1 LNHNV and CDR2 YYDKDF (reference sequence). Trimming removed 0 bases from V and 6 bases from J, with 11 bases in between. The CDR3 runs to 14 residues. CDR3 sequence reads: CATSRDQKFHGYTF. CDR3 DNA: TGTGCCACCAGCAGAGATCAGAAGTTCCATGGCTACACCTTC.

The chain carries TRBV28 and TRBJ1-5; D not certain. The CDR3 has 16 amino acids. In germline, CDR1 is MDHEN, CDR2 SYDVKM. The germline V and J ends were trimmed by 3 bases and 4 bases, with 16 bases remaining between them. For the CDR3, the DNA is TGTGCCAGCAGTTTTTTGTTCGGTCAGTCAAATCAGCCCCAGCATTTT. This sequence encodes CASSFLFGQSNQPQHF.

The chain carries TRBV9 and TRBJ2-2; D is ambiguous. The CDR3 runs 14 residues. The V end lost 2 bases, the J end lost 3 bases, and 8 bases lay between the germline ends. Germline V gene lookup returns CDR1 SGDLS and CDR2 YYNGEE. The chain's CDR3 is CASSVRSDTGELFF. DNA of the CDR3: TGTGCCAGCAGCGTTAGGTCTGACACCGGGGAGCTGTTTTTT.

Here the CDR3 reads CASSVSGTSSYNEQFF. The CDR3 nucleotides read TGTGCCAGCAGCGTTTCCGGGACTAGCTCCTACAATGAGCAGTTCTTC. The chain couples TRBV9 to TRBJ2-1, with 8 bases lining up with TRBD2. The J segment lost 0 bases and the V segment lost 2 bases, leaving 4 bases of the junction unmatched. Germline CDR1 is SGDLS and CDR2 is YYNGEE. The CDR3 loop spans 16 amino acids.

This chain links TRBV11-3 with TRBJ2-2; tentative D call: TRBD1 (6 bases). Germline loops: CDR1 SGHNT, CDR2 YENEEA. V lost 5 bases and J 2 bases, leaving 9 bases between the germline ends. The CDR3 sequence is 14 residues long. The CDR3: CASSATGNTGELFF. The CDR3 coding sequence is TGTGCCAGCAGCGCGACAGGAAACACCGGGGAGCTGTTTTTT.

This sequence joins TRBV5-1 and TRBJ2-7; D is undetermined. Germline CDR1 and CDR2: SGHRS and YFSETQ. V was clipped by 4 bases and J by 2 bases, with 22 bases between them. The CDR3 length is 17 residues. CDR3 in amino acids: CASSPPAATAKTYEQYF. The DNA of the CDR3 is TGCGCCAGCAGCCCGCCTGCCGCAACGGCGAAAACCTACGAGCAGTACTTC.

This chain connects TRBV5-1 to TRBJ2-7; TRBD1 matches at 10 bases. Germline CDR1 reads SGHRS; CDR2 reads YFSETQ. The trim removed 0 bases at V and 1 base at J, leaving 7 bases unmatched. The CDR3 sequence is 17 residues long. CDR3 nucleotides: TGCGCCAGCAGCTTGGAAGGGACAGGGGATGCATCCTACGAGCAGTACTTC. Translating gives CASSLEGTGDASYEQYF.

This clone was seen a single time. The CDR3 sequence is CASSVEVGYSYEQYF. Written as DNA, the CDR3 is TGTGCCAGCAGCGTAGAGGTCGGTTACTCCTACGAGCAGTACTTC. V usage is TRBV9 and J usage is TRBJ2-7; D unresolved. The CDR3 runs 15 residues. Trimming took off 0 bases at V and 0 bases at J, with 10 bases between the two ends. Germline assignment: CDR1 SGDLS and CDR2 YYNGEE.

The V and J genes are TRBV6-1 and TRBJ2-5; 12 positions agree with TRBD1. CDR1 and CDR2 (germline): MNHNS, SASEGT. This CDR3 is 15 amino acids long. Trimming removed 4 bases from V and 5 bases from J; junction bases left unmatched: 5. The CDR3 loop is CASSAGTGGEETQYF. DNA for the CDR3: TGTGCCAGCAGTGCCGGGACAGGGGGCGAGGAGACCCAGTACTTC.

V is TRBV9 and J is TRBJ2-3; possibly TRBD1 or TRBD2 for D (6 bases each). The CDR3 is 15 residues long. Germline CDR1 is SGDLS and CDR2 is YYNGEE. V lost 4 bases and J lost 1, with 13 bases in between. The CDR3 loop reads CASSPGRQGTDTQYF. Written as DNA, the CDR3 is TGTGCCAGCAGCCCCGGGAGACAGGGCACAGATACGCAGTATTTT.

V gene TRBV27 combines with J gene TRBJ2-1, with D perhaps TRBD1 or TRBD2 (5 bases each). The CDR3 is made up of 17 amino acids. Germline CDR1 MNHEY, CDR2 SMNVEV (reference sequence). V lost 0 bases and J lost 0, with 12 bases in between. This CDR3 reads CASSLSGTESSYNEQFF. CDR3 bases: TGTGCCAGCAGTTTATCGGGGACCGAGAGCTCCTACAATGAGCAGTTCTTC.

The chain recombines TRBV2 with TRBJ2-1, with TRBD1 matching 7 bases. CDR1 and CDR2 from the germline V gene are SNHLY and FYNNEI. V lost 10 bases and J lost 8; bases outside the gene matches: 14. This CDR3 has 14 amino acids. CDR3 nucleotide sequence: TGTGCCAACCCGGGACAGCCAGGAAGTCATGAGCAGTTCTTC. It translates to CANPGQPGSHEQFF.

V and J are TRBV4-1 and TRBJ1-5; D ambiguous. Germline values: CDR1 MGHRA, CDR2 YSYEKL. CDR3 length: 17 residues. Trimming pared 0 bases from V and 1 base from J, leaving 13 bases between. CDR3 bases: TGCGCCAGCAGCCAAGAGCTAAGGGCGGAGAGCAATCAGCCCCAGCATTTT. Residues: CASSQELRAESNQPQHF.

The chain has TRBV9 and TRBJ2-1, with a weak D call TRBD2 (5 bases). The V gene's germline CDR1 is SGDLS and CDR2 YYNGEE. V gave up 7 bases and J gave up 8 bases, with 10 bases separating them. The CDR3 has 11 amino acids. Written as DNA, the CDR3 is TGTGCCAGCGCAAGGCGGGATGAGCAGTTCTTC. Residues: CASARRDEQFF.

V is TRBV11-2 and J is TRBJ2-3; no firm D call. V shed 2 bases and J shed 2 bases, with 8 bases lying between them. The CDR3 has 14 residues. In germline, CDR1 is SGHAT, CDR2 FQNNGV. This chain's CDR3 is CASSLQRATDTQYF. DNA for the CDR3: TGTGCCAGCAGCTTACAAAGGGCCACAGATACGCAGTATTTT.

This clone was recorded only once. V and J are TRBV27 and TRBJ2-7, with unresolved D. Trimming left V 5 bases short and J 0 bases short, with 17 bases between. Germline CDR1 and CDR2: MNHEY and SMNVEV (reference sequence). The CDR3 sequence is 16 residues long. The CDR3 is CASSRQDLASSYEQYF. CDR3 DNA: TGTGCCAGCAGTCGGCAAGACTTGGCGAGCTCCTACGAGCAGTACTTC.